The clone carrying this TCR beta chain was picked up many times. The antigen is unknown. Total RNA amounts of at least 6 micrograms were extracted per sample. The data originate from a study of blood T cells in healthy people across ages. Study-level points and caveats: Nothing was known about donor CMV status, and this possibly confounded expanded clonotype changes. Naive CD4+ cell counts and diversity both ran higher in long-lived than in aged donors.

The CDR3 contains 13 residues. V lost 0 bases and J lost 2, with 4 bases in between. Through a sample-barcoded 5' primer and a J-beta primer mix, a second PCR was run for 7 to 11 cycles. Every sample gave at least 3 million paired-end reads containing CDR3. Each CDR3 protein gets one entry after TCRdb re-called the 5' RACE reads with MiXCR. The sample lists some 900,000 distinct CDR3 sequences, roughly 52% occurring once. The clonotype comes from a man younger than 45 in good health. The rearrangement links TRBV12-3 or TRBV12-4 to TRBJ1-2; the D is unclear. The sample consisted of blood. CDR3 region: CASSLAANYGYTF. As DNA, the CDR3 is TGTGCCAGCAGTTTAGCGGCCAACTATGGCTACACCTTC.